These T cell receptor beta chains were read from a single sample in a study of beta chain features in type 1 diabetes. Assay: immunoSEQ multiplex PCR; the TCRdb copy retains only in-frame clones and omits some. This table holds 15,000 to 18,000 clones, 40% to 45% found once. Sequenced material: stem cell memory CD4+ T cells from blood. These receptors were collected from a woman aged 40 to 55 in good health. The CDR3 runs from the conserved cysteine through the conserved F or W. A D gene is named only where the DNA matches it firmly. A row's size may be missing; if present it is once, few, many or a size class.

j_gene | abundance | d_gene | v_gene | CDR3nt | CDR3aa
TRBJ2-5 | few | TRBD2 | TRBV14 | TGTGCCAGCAGCCGCGGGGGAGGAGGGACCCAGTACTTC | CASSRGGGGTQYF
TRBJ1-4 | NA | NA | TRBV6-1 | TGTGCCAGCAGTGATAGTTTTTTAGGGGGTCATGAAAAACTGTTTTTT | CASSDSFLGGHEKLFF
TRBJ2-2 | NA | TRBD1 | TRBV19 | TGTGCCAGTAGCCCCGGGACAGGGGGCGCCGTGGCGGGGGAGCTGTTTTTT | CASSPGTGGAVAGELFF
TRBJ2-1 | NA | TRBD1 | TRBV10-3 | TGTGCCATCACCGTCGGGACAGGTTATAGGGATGAGCAGTTCTTC | CAITVGTGYRDEQFF
TRBJ1-2 | NA | NA | TRBV5-1 | TGCGCCAGCAGCTGGGGGGGACTTACCCATGGCTACACCTTC | CASSWGGLTHGYTF
TRBJ2-7 | NA | TRBD2 | TRBV16 | TGTGCCAGCAGCCATAGCGGGGGTCTCGGCGAGCAGTACTTC | CASSHSGGLGEQYF
TRBJ1-1 | NA | NA | TRBV27 | TGTGCCAGCAGCCCCTTCGCGAGGGAGGAGAACACTGAAGCTTTCTTT | CASSPFAREENTEAFF
TRBJ1-4 | NA | TRBD1 | TRBV5-4 | TGTGCCAGCAGCCCAGCTACCGGGACAGCAAATGAAAAACTGTTTTTT | CASSPATGTANEKLFF
TRBJ1-5 | NA | TRBD1 | TRBV10-3 | TGTGCCACCACGGACAGGGAGAGAAGCAATCAGCCCCAGCATTTT | CATTDRERSNQPQHF
TRBJ2-1 | few | TRBD2 | TRBV5-1 | TGCGCCAGCAGCTTGAGTGGTAGCGGGGGGGCCTACAATGAGCAGTTCTTC | CASSLSGSGGAYNEQFF
TRBJ2-5 | NA | NA | TRBV25-1 | TGTGCCAGCAGTGAAGCTAGTCTACAAGAGACCCAGTACTTC | CASSEASLQETQYF
TRBJ2-1 | NA | NA | TRBV5-1 | TGCGCCAGCTCCGGAACTAGATCGAACTACGGAACCGACAATGAGCAGTTCTTC | CASSGTRSNYGTDNEQFF
TRBJ2-2 | NA | TRBD1 | TRBV5-4 | TGTGCCAGCAGACGGGACAGTAGCAGGGGGAACACCGGGGAGCTGTTTTTT | CASRRDSSRGNTGELFF
TRBJ2-3 | NA | NA | TRBV5-1 | TGCGCCAGCAGCTTGGAACGGGGGGCCAAGTTTGTTAGCACAGATACGCAGTATTTT | CASSLERGAKFVSTDTQYF
TRBJ2-2 | NA | TRBD2 | TRBV9 | TGTGCCAGCAGCCCCCGACTAGCGGGGGGGCCCGGGGAGCTGTTTTTT | CASSPRLAGGPGELFF
TRBJ2-1 | NA | NA | TRBV5-1 | TGCGCCAGCAGCCTCACAGGGTTTGAGTCCAATGAGCAGTTCTTC | CASSLTGFESNEQFF
TRBJ1-2 | few | NA | TRBV14 | TGTGCCAGCAGCCAAGTGGTACAATCTAACTATGGCTACACCTTC | CASSQVVQSNYGYTF
TRBJ2-7 | few | TRBD2 | TRBV18 | TGTGCCAGCTCCGAGCGGGGGCTCGAGCAGTACTTC | CASSERGLEQYF
TRBJ2-2 | few | TRBD2 | TRBV5-4 | TGTGCCAGCAGCGGAGGTGGACTAGCGGGGAACACCGGGGAGCTGTTTTTT | CASSGGGLAGNTGELFF
TRBJ1-5 | medium-sized | NA | TRBV19 | TGTGCCAGTAAGAGGGGGAGCCAGCCCCAGCATTTT | CASKRGSQPQHF
TRBJ2-3 | NA | TRBD2 | TRBV7-2 | TGTGCCAGCAGCCGAGTGGGGACTAGCAGGGCAGATACGCAGTATTTT | CASSRVGTSRADTQYF
TRBJ2-5 | few | TRBD2 | TRBV14 | TGTGCCAGCAGCCAATTATCGGGACTAGCGGGAAAAGAGACCCAGTACTTC | CASSQLSGLAGKETQYF
TRBJ1-1 | NA | NA | TRBV6-6 | TGTGCCAGCAGTTACTCGGGGCAGTCGAACACTGAAGCTTTCTTT | CASSYSGQSNTEAFF
TRBJ1-6 | NA | NA | TRBV5-1 | TGCGCCAGCAGCTATCGGACAGCGAGATCACCCCTCCACTTT | CASSYRTARSPLHF
TRBJ1-1 | few | TRBD1 | TRBV5-1 | TGCGCCAGCAGCTCAGACAGGGGTTGGGCTGAAGCTTTCTTT | CASSSDRGWAEAFF
TRBJ1-1 | few | TRBD1 | TRBV16 | TGTGCCAGCAGGGCACAGGGGCGCACTGAAGCTTTCTTT | CASRAQGRTEAFF
TRBJ2-7 | few | TRBD2 | TRBV7-2 | TGTGCCAGCAGCCCTAGCGGGGGAGGGTACGAGCAGTACTTC | CASSPSGGGYEQYF
TRBJ2-5 | NA | NA | TRBV5-1 | TGCGCCAGCAGCTTGGCCCCAGATTTACAAGAGACCCAGTACTTC | CASSLAPDLQETQYF
TRBJ1-6 | NA | NA | TRBV6-6 | TGTGCTTCAAGGGGCTCCAGCTCCTATAATTCACCCCTCCACTTT | CASRGSSSYNSPLHF
TRBJ2-1 | once | TRBD2 | TRBV5-6 | TGTGCCAGCACCCTGCGGGGGGCCTGGCGGGAGCAGTTCTTC | CASTLRGAWREQFF
TRBJ1-6 | NA | TRBD1 | TRBV2 | TGTGCCAGCAGTCTTCGACAGGGGAGTAATTCACCCCTCCACTTT | CASSLRQGSNSPLHF
TRBJ1-4 | NA | NA | TRBV29-1 | TGCAGCGGGACAGTCGCTGAAAAACTGTTTTTT | CSGTVAEKLFF
TRBJ2-1 | NA | TRBD1 | TRBV18 | TGTGCCAGCTCACCCACTCCCGGGACAGGGTACAATGAGCAGTTCTTC | CASSPTPGTGYNEQFF
TRBJ2-1 | NA | TRBD1 | TRBV5-1 | TGCGCCAGCAGCTTGGGGATTTGGACAGGGGGCAAATACAATGAGCAGTTCTTC | CASSLGIWTGGKYNEQFF
TRBJ2-3 | NA | NA | TRBV19 | TGTGCCAGTAGTACCTACAGAACGAGCCCCACAGATACGCAGTATTTT | CASSTYRTSPTDTQYF
TRBJ1-4 | NA | NA | TRBV25-1 | TGTGCCAGCACATGGCAGGGTAGCGGCGAAAAACTGTTTTTT | CASTWQGSGEKLFF
TRBJ1-1 | NA | NA | TRBV10-3 | TGTGCCACCTCCCAAGACAGCCTGAACACTGAAGCTTTCTTT | CATSQDSLNTEAFF
TRBJ2-7 | NA | NA | TRBV2 | TGTGCCAGCAGCGACCGGACTGGCCTGTTTGACGAGCAGTACTTC | CASSDRTGLFDEQYF
TRBJ1-1 | NA | NA | TRBV2 | TGTGCCAGCAGTGTTAGCACTGAAGCTTTCTTT | CASSVSTEAFF
TRBJ2-3 | medium-sized | TRBD1 | TRBV5-1 | TGCGCCAGCAGCGTGGGGGACAGGAGCACAGATACGCAGTATTTT | CASSVGDRSTDTQYF